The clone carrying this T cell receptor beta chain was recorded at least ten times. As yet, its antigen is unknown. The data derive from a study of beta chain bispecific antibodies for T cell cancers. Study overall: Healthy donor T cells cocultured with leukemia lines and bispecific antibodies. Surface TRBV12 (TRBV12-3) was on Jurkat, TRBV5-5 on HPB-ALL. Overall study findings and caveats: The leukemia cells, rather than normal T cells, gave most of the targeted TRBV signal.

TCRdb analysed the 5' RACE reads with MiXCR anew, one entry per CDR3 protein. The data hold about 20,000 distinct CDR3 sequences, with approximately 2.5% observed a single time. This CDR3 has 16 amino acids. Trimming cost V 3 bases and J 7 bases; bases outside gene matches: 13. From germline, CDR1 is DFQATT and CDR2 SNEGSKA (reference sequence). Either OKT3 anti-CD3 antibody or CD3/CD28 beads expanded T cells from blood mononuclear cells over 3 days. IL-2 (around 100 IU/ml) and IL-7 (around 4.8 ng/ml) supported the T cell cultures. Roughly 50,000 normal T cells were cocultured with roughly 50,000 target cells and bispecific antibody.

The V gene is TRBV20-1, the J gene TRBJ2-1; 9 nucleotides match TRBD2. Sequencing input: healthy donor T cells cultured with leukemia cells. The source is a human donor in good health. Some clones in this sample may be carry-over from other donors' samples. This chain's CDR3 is CSARQGGGGAINEQFF. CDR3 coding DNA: TGCAGTGCTAGGCAAGGTGGCGGGGGGGCCATAAATGAGCAGTTCTTC.